Presented here are 16 T cell receptor beta chains from one specimen sequenced in a study of CD4 T cells in relation to SARS-CoV-2 and coronaviruses. Libraries were prepared by immunoSEQ multiplex PCR; TCRdb keeps only in-frame clonotypes and omits some of them. The sample contains more than 20,000 clones, over 65% of which appear only once. No cognate antigen is known for these TCRs. The unexposed donors gave CD4+ T cells in about 2010-2019, prior to COVID-19. After roughly ten days of culture, CD4+ T cells were isolated. Sequenced material: CD4+ T cells from PBMCs, cultured in vitro. These receptors were collected from a human donor in good health.

The V and J genes are TRBV5-1 and TRBJ2-1; D not resolved. Germline V gene data show CDR1 as SGHRS and CDR2 as YFSETQ. The CDR3 loop spans 12 amino acids. V was clipped by 0 bases and J by 7 bases, with 5 bases between them. The CDR3 sequence is CASSLVRNEQFF. CDR3 bases: TGCGCCAGCAGCTTGGTGAGAAATGAGCAGTTCTTC. Full variable domain (missing parts from reference TRBV5-1 and TRBJ2-1): KAGVTQTPRYLIKTRGQQVTLSCSPISGHRSVSWYQQTPGQGLQFLFEYFSETQRNKGNFPGRFSGRQFSNSRSEMNVSTLELGDSALYLCASSLVRNEQFFGPGTRLTVL.

V usage is TRBV28 and J usage is TRBJ2-3; 14 positions agree with TRBD2. Germline V CDR1 and CDR2: MDHEN, SYDVKM. J lost 5 bases, V lost 6 bases, and 10 bases had no gene match. CDR3 length equals 17 residues. The CDR3 sequence is CASSPPGLAGVGDTQYF. CDR3 DNA sequence: TGTGCCAGCAGCCCGCCGGGACTAGCGGGAGTTGGAGATACGCAGTATTTT.

The chain has TRBV28 and TRBJ2-3, with a possible D match to TRBD2 (5 bases). The length of the CDR3 is 14 residues. Germline loops: CDR1 MDHEN, CDR2 SYDVKM. The V end lost 4 bases, the J end lost 5 bases, and 13 bases lay between the germline ends. The CDR3 region is CASSSPREGDTQYF. The DNA for the CDR3 is TGTGCCAGCAGTTCACCCCGAGAGGGAGATACGCAGTATTTT.

The CDR3 bases are TGTGCCAGCAGAGATTTTGAGGACAGCCATAAGAAGCAGTACTTC. Its protein product is CASRDFEDSHKKQYF. V and J are TRBV11-2 and TRBJ2-7, with D perhaps TRBD1 (6 bases). The CDR3 runs to 15 residues. Trimming took 6 bases from V and 8 from J, leaving 23 bases between them. The V gene's germline CDR1 is SGHAT and CDR2 FQNNGV. The whole variable domain, remainder taken from reference TRBV11-2 and TRBJ2-7, is EAGVAQSPRYKIIEKRQSVAFWCNPISGHATLYWYQQILGQGPKLLIQFQNNGVVDDSQLPKDRFSAERLKGVDSTLKIQPAKLEDSAVYLCASRDFEDSHKKQYFGPGTRLTVT.

The chain carries TRBV9 and TRBJ2-1; TRBD1 matches 10 bases. Germline trimming cut 2 bases from V and 3 bases from J; bases unmatched to any gene: 2. CDR3 length: 15 residues. Germline V gene sequence: CDR1 SGDLS, CDR2 YYNGEE. This chain's CDR3 is CASSVTGGNYNEQFF. CDR3 bases: TGTGCCAGCAGCGTGACAGGGGGCAACTACAATGAGCAGTTCTTC.

The chain recombines TRBV5-5 with TRBJ2-1, with 11 nucleotides matching TRBD2. The ends lost 2 bases at V and 9 bases at J; junction bases unmatched: 16. The V gene's germline CDR1 is SGHKS and CDR2 YYEKEE (reference sequence). The CDR3 consists of 18 residues. The CDR3 loop reads CASSFIRTSGSRAGEQFF. DNA of the CDR3: TGTGCCAGCAGCTTTATTCGGACTAGCGGGTCTAGGGCGGGTGAGCAGTTCTTC.

This chain joins TRBV20-1 and TRBJ2-7; D may be TRBD2 (5 bases). This CDR3 comprises 9 residues. The V gene's germline CDR1 is DFQATT and CDR2 SNEGSKA (reference sequence). The DNA for the CDR3 is TGCAGGCGGAGGAACGAGCAGTACTTC. It codes for CRRRNEQYF.

This clone was seen once. V and J are TRBV28 and TRBJ1-2; D remains unclear. V was trimmed by 2 bases and J by 2 bases, leaving 0 bases between them. Germline CDR1 MDHEN, CDR2 SYDVKM. The CDR3 has 11 amino acids. Here the CDR3 DNA reads TGTGCCAGCAGTTTAAACTATGGCTACACCTTC. Translation gives CASSLNYGYTF.

The chain employs TRBV6-2 or TRBV6-3 and TRBJ1-2; weak D call: TRBD1 (5 bases). Deletions cut 6 bases from V and 7 bases from J, with 21 bases between. This CDR3 contains 15 residues. Germline CDR1 and CDR2: MNHEY and SVGEGT. The CDR3 DNA reads as TGTGCCAGCAGCGACCAATATACAGGTCTGCGTGGCTACACCTTC. Translation: CASSDQYTGLRGYTF.

The gene calls are TRBV6-5 and TRBJ2-7, with 10 bases that match TRBD2. The J segment lost 10 bases and the V segment lost 6 bases, leaving 9 bases of the junction unmatched. The CDR3 has 13 amino acids. Germline CDR1 and CDR2: MNHEY and SVGAGI. The CDR3 DNA reads TGTGCCAGCAGCCTCCTAGCGGGAGCGGTTCAGTACTTC. It yields the protein CASSLLAGAVQYF.

V gene TRBV19 combines with J gene TRBJ1-5; D ambiguous. V was clipped by 6 bases and J by 2 bases, with 17 bases between them. Per germline, CDR1 LNHDA and CDR2 SQIVND (reference sequence). The CDR3 covers 16 residues. Here the CDR3 DNA reads TGTGCCAGTAGGGGCCGGGGAGAAGATGGCAATCAGCCCCAGCATTTT. Encoded protein: CASRGRGEDGNQPQHF.

The genes are TRBV6-5 and TRBJ2-7; tentatively, D is TRBD2 (5 bases). The CDR3 sequence is 15 residues long. Germline V gives CDR1 MNHEY, CDR2 SVGAGI. The ends were cut back, 0 bases at V and 3 bases at J, with 12 bases in the middle. CDR3 nucleotides: TGTGCCAGCAGTTACTCGGTGTTGGGGAGCTACGAGCAGTACTTC. Protein sequence: CASSYSVLGSYEQYF.

V gene TRBV27 combines with J gene TRBJ2-3; D unresolved. CDR1 is MNHEY, CDR2 SMNVEV, per germline (reference sequence). The CDR3 has 13 residues. The V end was cut by 6 bases, the J end by 2 bases, with 9 bases between. This CDR3 is CASRGTTTDTQYF. The CDR3 DNA is TGTGCCAGCAGAGGTACTACCACAGATACGCAGTATTTT.

The gene calls are TRBV12-3 or TRBV12-4 and TRBJ1-2, with TRBD1 identical over 8 bases. The CDR3 is 13 residues long. With V trimmed by 5 bases and J by 4 bases, 3 bases remained unmatched. The CDR3 is CASSDRGGYGYTF. CDR3 sequence (DNA): TGTGCCAGCAGTGACAGGGGCGGCTATGGCTACACCTTC.

The genes are TRBV2 and TRBJ1-4, with no clear D. Germline-derived CDR1 and CDR2 are SNHLY and FYNNEI. V was pared by 1 base and J by 5 bases, with 8 bases between. The CDR3 has 14 amino acids. The CDR3 spells CASSEGTKNEKLFF. The CDR3 nucleotides are TGTGCCAGCAGTGAAGGGACGAAAAATGAAAAACTGTTTTTT.

The V call is TRBV6-5, the J call TRBJ1-5; no firm D call. The CDR3 is 12 amino acids. Trimming removed 8 bases at V and 3 bases at J, with 8 bases between. The V gene's germline CDR1 is MNHEY and CDR2 SVGAGI. The CDR3, as DNA: TGTGCCAGCTACCAGAACAATCAGCCCCAGCATTTT. Translated, it gives CASYQNNQPQHF.